These 20 T cell receptor beta chains share one sample of origin, sequenced in a study of T cells in Graves' hyperthyroidism and ophthalmopathy. Amplification of TCR beta CDR3 regions was performed using RNA transcripts as template. HTBI primers drove first-round RT-PCR of the TCR CDR3. Using its own MiXCR run on the multiplex PCR reads, TCRdb lists one record per CDR3 protein. This sample has about 480,000 distinct CDR3 sequences, with approximately 15% found just once. Sequencing was done on a sample of blood. Receptors were obtained from a young woman with Graves' hyperthyroidism.

This clonotype was recorded a few times. For the CDR3, the DNA is TGTGCCAGCAGCTTGCCCCGGGGGCTAGGCTACGAGCAGTACTTC. It translates to CASSLPRGLGYEQYF. The V call is TRBV5-8, the J call TRBJ2-7; D may match TRBD1 or TRBD2 (6 bases each). Trimming removed 1 base at V and 3 bases at J, with 14 bases between. The germline V gene has CDR1 SGHTS and CDR2 YDEGEE. This CDR3 comprises 15 residues.

This clonotype was counted at least ten times. V is TRBV12-3 or TRBV12-4 and J is TRBJ2-2, with 12 bases lining up with TRBD2. The CDR3 is 15 amino acids. The junction had 1 base not matched to a gene; V was cut back by 2 bases and J by 6 bases. CDR3: CASSLRTSGAGELFF. The CDR3 DNA follows: TGTGCCAGCAGTTTACGGACTAGCGGGGCCGGGGAGCTGTTTTTT.

This clonotype was picked up a small number of times. The chain is built from TRBV7-6 and TRBJ2-4; TRBD2 is a possible D gene (6 bases). Germline V gives CDR1 SGHVS, CDR2 FNYEAQ. V was shortened by 0 bases and J by 8 bases, with 17 bases between the two germline ends. The CDR3 is 16 residues long. CDR3 bases: TGTGCCAGCAGCTTAGCCCGACCTGGCGGGAAGGACATTCAGTACTTC. It codes for CASSLARPGGKDIQYF.

This clonotype was recorded a few times. The rearrangement joins TRBV5-1 to TRBJ2-1; 7 nucleotides agree with TRBD2. Germline values: CDR1 SGHRS, CDR2 YFSETQ. The CDR3 length is 16 residues. V trimming: 1 base; J trimming: 0 bases; junction bases outside the gene matches: 4. CDR3 region: CASSLSLADSYNEQFF. The CDR3 bases are TGCGCCAGCAGCTTGTCGCTAGCGGACTCCTACAATGAGCAGTTCTTC.

This clonotype was counted between two and nine times. The V call is TRBV7-9, the J call TRBJ2-2; 7 nucleotides agree with TRBD1. Germline CDR1 and CDR2: SEHNR and FQNEAQ (reference sequence). V was clipped by 5 bases and J by 1 base; unmatched bases: 4. The CDR3 is made up of 15 amino acids. The CDR3 coding sequence is TGTGCCAGCAGCCGTAGGACAGGGAACACCGGGGAGCTGTTTTTT. Translation gives CASSRRTGNTGELFF.

The table lists this clonotype with many counts. The chain links TRBV6-1 to TRBJ2-7; possibly TRBD1 or TRBD2 for D (5 bases each). This CDR3 has 17 residues. With 7 bases removed from V and 3 bases from J, the gap between germline ends came to 25 bases. Per germline, CDR1 MNHNS and CDR2 SASEGT. The CDR3 sequence is CASTPGWGRNFHYEQYF. DNA of the CDR3: TGTGCCAGCACCCCGGGGTGGGGGAGAAACTTCCACTACGAGCAGTACTTC.

Ten or more counts support this clonotype. The rearrangement joins TRBV6-1 to TRBJ2-1; D may be TRBD1 (6 bases). V lost 8 bases to trimming and J lost 6 bases, with 17 bases between them. Germline CDR1 is MNHNS and CDR2 is SASEGT. CDR3 size: 14 residues. The CDR3 DNA reads TGTGCCAGCCACAGGGATCTAACGCGCAATGAGCAGTTCTTC. As protein: CASHRDLTRNEQFF.

In its sample, this clonotype was seen a few times. A much larger clone differs by one base, so this may be a read error. This chain uses TRBV30 with TRBJ1-1; D is possibly TRBD1 (5 bases). V gave up 1 base and J gave up 10 bases, with 13 bases separating them. The CDR3 is 12 amino acids. Germline V gene sequence: CDR1 GTSNPN, CDR2 SVGIG (reference sequence). The CDR3 here is CAWSAGMAGAFF. The CDR3 DNA sequence: TGTGCCTGGAGTGCAGGGATGGCTGGAGCTTTCTTT.

The chain's CDR3 is CASPRNQPQHF. The CDR3 nucleotides are TGTGCCAGTCCTCGCAATCAGCCCCAGCATTTT. J is TRBJ1-5 and V is TRBV27; D unclear. V lost 9 bases to trimming and J lost 2 bases, with 5 bases between them. The CDR3 runs to 11 residues. Germline CDR1 and CDR2: MNHEY and SMNVEV (reference sequence).

This clonotype was observed at least ten times. The J gene is TRBJ2-7, the V gene TRBV6-1, with unresolved D. Trimming left V 6 bases short and J 4 bases short, with 13 bases between. The CDR3 spans 13 residues. Looked up from germline, CDR1 is MNHNS and CDR2 is SASEGT. The DNA for the CDR3 is TGTGCCAGCAGGGGTAACGGCCTTTACGAGCAGTACTTC. Translating gives CASRGNGLYEQYF.

The chain recombines TRBV7-6 with TRBJ2-7; 10 positions match TRBD2. The CDR3 totals 13 residues. Germline V gives CDR1 SGHVS, CDR2 FNYEAQ. V shed 8 bases and J 4 bases; nucleotides not matched to a gene: 5. CDR3 region: CASGIAGGYEQYF. For the CDR3, the DNA is TGTGCCAGCGGTATAGCGGGAGGATACGAGCAGTACTTC. Based on the CDR3 plus reference TRBV7-6 and TRBJ2-7, the full variable domain is GAGVSQSPRYKVTKRGQDVALRCDPISGHVSLYWYRQALGQGPEFLTYFNYEAQQDKSGLPNDRFSAERPEGSISTLTIQRTEQRDSAMYRCASGIAGGYEQYFGPGTRLTVT.

In this sample, this clonotype turned up many times. For the CDR3, the DNA is TGTGCCAGCAGTGATGTGAACACTGAAGCTTTCTTT. Translation: CASSDVNTEAFF. The rearrangement joins TRBV6-1 to TRBJ1-1; no clear D gene. This CDR3 has 12 amino acids. V lost 3 bases and J 0 bases, leaving 2 bases between the germline ends. Germline loops: CDR1 MNHNS, CDR2 SASEGT.

This clonotype was picked up many times. The chain employs TRBV5-1 and TRBJ2-1; D ambiguous. The CDR3 has 14 amino acids. Germline values: CDR1 SGHRS, CDR2 YFSETQ. The V and J ends lost 6 bases and 4 bases respectively, with 14 bases between them. In nucleotides, the CDR3 is TGCGCCAGCAACTTAGGCCAGTCTTACAATGAGCAGTTCTTC. Amino acid sequence: CASNLGQSYNEQFF.

This clonotype was detected only a few times. The rearrangement joins TRBV6-5 to TRBJ2-4; a weak D match, TRBD2 (5 bases). Germline lookup yields CDR1 MNHEY and CDR2 SVGAGI. This CDR3 has 14 amino acids. V was trimmed by 2 bases and J by 7 bases, leaving 12 bases between them. This chain's CDR3 is CASSYAASSNIQYF. In nucleotides, the CDR3 is TGTGCCAGCAGTTACGCGGCTAGCTCGAACATTCAGTACTTC.

This clonotype was recorded many times. V and J are TRBV11-2 and TRBJ2-1, with D unclear. Germline CDR1 is SGHAT and CDR2 is FQNNGV. V shed 0 bases and J shed 10 bases, with 10 bases lying between them. The CDR3 extends over 13 amino acids. CDR3 in amino acids: CASSLEFSFEQFF. The CDR3 region has the DNA TGTGCCAGCAGCTTAGAATTTTCCTTCGAGCAGTTCTTC.

The table lists this clonotype with many counts. The rearrangement joins TRBV7-8 to TRBJ2-3, with 8 bases matching TRBD2. Looked up from germline, CDR1 is SGHVS and CDR2 is FQNEAQ. The CDR3 length is 16 residues. The junction had 7 bases not matched to a gene; V was cut back by 5 bases and J by 0 bases. In DNA form, the CDR3 reads TGTGCCAGCAGCGTACTAGCGGATGCTAGCACAGATACGCAGTATTTT. This encodes CASSVLADASTDTQYF. Combining the CDR3 with reference TRBV7-8 and TRBJ2-3 gives the whole variable domain GAGVSQSPRYKVAKRGQDVALRCDPISGHVSLFWYQQALGQGPEFLTYFQNEAQLDKSGLPSDRFFAERPEGSVSTLKIQRTQQEDSAVYLCASSVLADASTDTQYFGPGTRLTVL.

In its sample, this clonotype was seen many times. This chain joins TRBV24-1 and TRBJ2-2; D might be TRBD2 (6 bases). Germline assignment: CDR1 KGHDR and CDR2 SFDVKD. The V end was cut by 3 bases, the J end by 8 bases, with 21 bases between. The CDR3 is made up of 17 amino acids. The CDR3 sequence: CATSDPLNWREPGELFF. In DNA form, the CDR3 reads TGTGCCACCAGTGATCCGCTTAACTGGCGGGAACCGGGGGAGCTGTTTTTT.

With regard to this clonotype: A much larger clone differs by one base, so this may be a read error. The CDR3 here is CSSSLRGAGGENEQFF. CDR3 nucleotide sequence: TGTTCCAGCAGCCTCAGAGGAGCGGGAGGAGAGAATGAGCAGTTCTTC. The chain combines TRBV7-6 with TRBJ2-1; 9 nucleotides agree with TRBD2. Germline CDR1 and CDR2: SGHVS and FNYEAQ. The CDR3 extends over 16 amino acids.

The V gene is TRBV3-1, the J gene TRBJ2-1; 7 nucleotides line up with TRBD2. Germline CDR1 is LGHDT and CDR2 is YNNKEL (reference sequence). V lost 2 bases and J lost 15; bases outside the gene matches: 13. The CDR3 is 14 amino acids. The chain's CDR3 is CASSQLRAGPPPFF. DNA of the CDR3: TGTGCCAGCAGCCAACTTCGAGCGGGGCCTCCCCCGTTCTTC.

This clonotype was observed at least ten times. The V and J genes are TRBV10-3 and TRBJ1-6, with no clear D. Germline assignment: CDR1 ENHRY and CDR2 SYGVKD. V shed 3 bases and J shed 0 bases, with 15 bases lying between them. The CDR3 is 18 amino acids. As DNA, the CDR3 is TGTGCCATCAGTGAATCAGGACGGTCAAGCTCCTATAATTCACCCCTCCACTTT. Translating it yields CAISESGRSSSYNSPLHF.